This is a list of T cell receptor beta chains from one sample in a study of cytomegalovirus exposure and HLA in healthy donors. Profiled with immunoSEQ multiplex PCR; TCRdb holds only in-frame clones, not every one. The sample yields about 130,000 clones, approximately 84% seen once. The sequenced sample consisted of PBMCs. These receptors all stem from a man under 40 in good health and CMV-seropositive. CDR3s include the opening cysteine and the closing phenylalanine or tryptophan. D genes are given only for firm matches. Size tells how often a clone was seen (once, few, many) or the class of an expanded clone, and some rows leave it out.

clone_size d_call j_call v_call cdr3_nt cdr3_aa
NA NA TRBJ1-5 TRBV7-2 TGTGCCAGCAGCCCACGGGGGGGGTCGGGTCAGCCCCAGCATTTT CASSPRGGSGQPQHF
NA TRBD2 TRBJ2-1 TRBV5-4 TGTGCCAGCAGCTTGGCGGCGGGAGGGGTTGACGTCAATGAGCAGTTCTTC CASSLAAGGVDVNEQFF
NA TRBD1 TRBJ2-7 TRBV7-3 TGTGCCAGCAGCTTGGGGACAGGGGGCGAGCAGTACTTC CASSLGTGGEQYF
NA NA TRBJ2-2 TRBV7-2 TGTGCCAGCAGCTTATCCACAGGGAGCGGGGAGCTGTTTTTT CASSLSTGSGELFF
NA TRBD1 TRBJ2-5 TRBV5-4 TGTGCCAGCAGTGGCACGGGACAGGGGCTGGAGGAGACCCAGTACTTC CASSGTGQGLEETQYF
NA NA TRBJ1-2 TRBV9 TGTGCCAGCAGCAAACTCCTAGGAGGTCCCACCTTC CASSKLLGGPTF
NA TRBD1 TRBJ1-1 TRBV7-2 TGTGCCAGCAGCTTCTCGACAGGGATGAACACTGAAGCTTTCTTT CASSFSTGMNTEAFF
NA NA TRBJ2-4 TRBV5-6 TGTGCCAGCACGCGAGCTGGCGGAAAAGGAGACATTCAGTACTTC CASTRAGGKGDIQYF
NA NA TRBJ1-1 TRBV7-9 TGTGCCAGCAGCTTAGCCGGGGGGCTCAACACTGAAGCTTTCTTT CASSLAGGLNTEAFF
NA NA TRBJ2-7 TRBV7-2 TGTGCCAGCAGCTTAAATCGCTACGAGCAGTACTTC CASSLNRYEQYF
NA NA TRBJ1-1 TRBV29-1 TGCAGCGTTGGTGGCATTAACACTGAAGCTTTCTTT CSVGGINTEAFF
NA TRBD1 TRBJ2-5 TRBV10-3 TGTGCCATCCGGGGACAGAACCAAGAGACCCAGTACTTC CAIRGQNQETQYF
once NA TRBJ2-1 TRBV18 TGTGCCAGCTCGCCGAATAGCAACGAGCAGTTCTTC CASSPNSNEQFF
NA TRBD1 TRBJ1-2 TRBV6-6 TGTGCCAGCAGTCCCGGGACAGGGAATGGCTACACCTTC CASSPGTGNGYTF
NA TRBD1 TRBJ1-4 TRBV4-2 TGTGCCAGCAGCCCGGGACAGGGGGCCGCAACTAATGAAAAACTGTTTTTT CASSPGQGAATNEKLFF
NA NA TRBJ2-1 TRBV2 TGTGCCAGCAGTGGGGCTAGCGCATACAATGAGCAGTTCTTC CASSGASAYNEQFF
NA NA TRBJ1-5 TRBV25-1 TGTGCCAGCAGTGCTAGGGGAGGCGGTCAGCCCCAGCATTTT CASSARGGGQPQHF
NA TRBD2 TRBJ2-1 TRBV4-2 TGTGCCAGCAGCCGGACTAGCGGGGGGGCCTACAATGAGCAGTTCTTC CASSRTSGGAYNEQFF
NA NA TRBJ2-7 TRBV5-1 TGCGCCAGCAGTACAGGGTCCTACGAGCAGTACTTC CASSTGSYEQYF
NA TRBD1 TRBJ2-2 TRBV19 TGTGCCAGTAGTATAGTGGGGACAGGAGGCACCGGGGAGCTGTTTTTT CASSIVGTGGTGELFF
NA TRBD1 TRBJ2-2 TRBV11-2 TGTGCCAGCAGCGCCACAGGGGGCAGCACCGGGGAGCTGTTTTTT CASSATGGSTGELFF
NA TRBD2 TRBJ2-3 TRBV9 TGTGCCAGCAGCGTAGGATCCTCAGCGGGAGGGGGTGCAGATACGCAGTATTTT CASSVGSSAGGGADTQYF
NA NA TRBJ1-1 TRBV2 TGTGCCAGCAGTGAAACCCCGGGGGGCGCTGAAGCTTTCTTT CASSETPGGAEAFF
NA NA TRBJ2-2 TRBV7-6 TGTGCCAGCAGCTTAGCTGAAACAACCGGGGAGCTGTTTTTT CASSLAETTGELFF
NA TRBD2 TRBJ2-3 TRBV27 TGTGCCAGCAGTTTTGGGCGGGAGTACGATACGCAGTATTTT CASSFGREYDTQYF
NA TRBD1 TRBJ2-7 TRBV28 TGTGCCAGCAGGTCTCCGGGACAGGGTGGGCACGAGCAGTACTTC CASRSPGQGGHEQYF
NA NA TRBJ1-5 TRBV28 TGTGCCAGCGCCGGACAGTACAATCAGCCCCAGCATTTT CASAGQYNQPQHF
NA TRBD1 TRBJ2-7 TRBV6-5 TGTGCCAGCAGTTACGTACAGGGGGCTTACGAGCAGTACTTC CASSYVQGAYEQYF
NA TRBD1 TRBJ2-7 TRBV18 TGTGCCAGCTCACCAGGGGACAGGGGCCAGCAGTACTTC CASSPGDRGQQYF
few NA TRBJ1-1 TRBV18 TGTGCCAGCTCACATACAGGGATGAACACTGAAGCTTTCTTT CASSHTGMNTEAFF
NA TRBD1 TRBJ2-7 TRBV2 TGTGCCAGCACCCGGGAACAGGGGATCCACGAGCAGTACTTC CASTREQGIHEQYF
NA TRBD1 TRBJ1-1 TRBV25-1 TGTGCCAGCAGTGAAACCGGGACAGTGGGGATTTTGAACACTGAAGCTTTCTTT CASSETGTVGILNTEAFF
NA TRBD2 TRBJ2-3 TRBV5-4 TGTGCCAGCAGCTTGGACGGGGGGGGCACAGATACGCAGTATTTT CASSLDGGGTDTQYF
NA TRBD1 TRBJ2-2 TRBV7-2 TGTGCCAGCACGGACAGGGGGAACACCGGGGAGCTGTTTTTT CASTDRGNTGELFF
few NA TRBJ1-4 TRBV7-2 TGTGCCAGCAGCTTACAGGGATGGGATGAAAAACTGTTTTTT CASSLQGWDEKLFF
NA NA TRBJ1-2 TRBV6-5 TGTGCCAGCAGCTCTTCAGGGTACTATGGCTACACCTTC CASSSSGYYGYTF
few NA TRBJ2-3 TRBV7-9 TGTGCCAGCAGCTCGTCCGCCCTAGGCGCAGATACGCAGTATTTT CASSSSALGADTQYF
many NA TRBJ2-7 TRBV10-3 TGTGCCATCAAGGGGATCCACGAGCAGTACTTC CAIKGIHEQYF
NA NA TRBJ1-2 TRBV11-2 TGTGCCAGCAGCTTAACAGATAACTATGGCTACACCTTC CASSLTDNYGYTF
once NA TRBJ2-2 TRBV2 TGTGCCAGCAGCGGTGACCTCGGGATCACCGGGGAGCTGTTTTTT CASSGDLGITGELFF
few NA TRBJ2-2 TRBV29-1 TGCAGCGCATCGCAGGGGAGGGAGCTGTTTTTT CSASQGRELFF
NA TRBD1 TRBJ1-1 TRBV5-1 TGCGCCAGCAGCTTGGCCCCGGGACAGATCAACACTGAAGCTTTCTTT CASSLAPGQINTEAFF
NA NA TRBJ2-5 TRBV5-1 TGCGCCAGCAGCTCGGGGGTAGAAGAGACCCAGTACTTC CASSSGVEETQYF
NA NA TRBJ1-4 TRBV4-1 TGCGCCAGCAGCCCAGTGGGGGGGCAAGGTGAAAAACTGTTTTTT CASSPVGGQGEKLFF
NA TRBD1 TRBJ1-2 TRBV5-4 TGTGCCAGCAGCTTGAGAGGGACAGTAGCTAACTATGGCTACACCTTC CASSLRGTVANYGYTF
NA TRBD2 TRBJ2-1 TRBV5-1 TGCGCCAGCAGCTTGGTGGGACTAGCGCTCGATGAGCAGTTCTTC CASSLVGLALDEQFF
NA TRBD1 TRBJ1-3 TRBV25-1 TGTGCCAGCAGTGAGGGGACAGGGGGCTCGGACACCATATATTTT CASSEGTGGSDTIYF
NA NA TRBJ1-2 TRBV5-1 TGCGCCAGCAGCTTCGGACAGAGTACCCTATATGGCTACACCTTC CASSFGQSTLYGYTF
NA NA TRBJ1-1 TRBV2 TGTGCCAGCAGTGAAGCGGGGGGGGCTTACACTGAAGCTTTCTTT CASSEAGGAYTEAFF
NA NA TRBJ2-7 TRBV13 TGTGCCAGCAGCGGGGCGGGACAGCTCTACGAGCAGTACTTC CASSGAGQLYEQYF
NA TRBD1 TRBJ2-5 TRBV2 TGTGCCAGCAGTTATGACGGGACAGGCTTTCAAGAGACCCAGTACTTC CASSYDGTGFQETQYF
NA TRBD2 TRBJ2-5 TRBV15 TGTGCCACCAGCATGTTAGCGGGGGGGCCTGTGACCCAGTACTTC CATSMLAGGPVTQYF
NA NA TRBJ1-6 TRBV7-2 TGTGCCAGCAGCTTCGGGACATCCCCCCTCCACTTT CASSFGTSPLHF
NA TRBD2 TRBJ2-7 TRBV19 TGTGCCAGTAGTTCTCTAGCGGGATCCTCCTACGAGCAGTACTTC CASSSLAGSSYEQYF
NA NA TRBJ2-1 TRBV7-2 TGTGCCAGCAGCTTCGGTACCTACAATGAGCAGTTCTTC CASSFGTYNEQFF